This T cell receptor beta chain is from a study of blood T cell repertoires in COVID-19. Germline CDR1 reads MGHRA; CDR2 reads YSYEKL. This CDR3 spans 16 amino acids. V was trimmed by 3 bases and J by 8 bases, leaving 19 bases between them. Using immunoSEQ multiplex PCR, the repertoire was profiled, and TCRdb retains in-frame clones only, with some absent. The sample records 45,000 or so clones, 70% to 90% being singletons. The sample was peripheral blood. The TCR was taken from a man aged 35-49 years with active COVID-19. This sequence joins TRBV4-1 and TRBJ2-2, with a weak D call TRBD2 (5 bases). Here the CDR3 reads CASSQRTPPQAGELFF. The CDR3 coding sequence is TGCGCCAGCAGCCAGAGGACTCCCCCCCAGGCGGGGGAGCTGTTTTTT.